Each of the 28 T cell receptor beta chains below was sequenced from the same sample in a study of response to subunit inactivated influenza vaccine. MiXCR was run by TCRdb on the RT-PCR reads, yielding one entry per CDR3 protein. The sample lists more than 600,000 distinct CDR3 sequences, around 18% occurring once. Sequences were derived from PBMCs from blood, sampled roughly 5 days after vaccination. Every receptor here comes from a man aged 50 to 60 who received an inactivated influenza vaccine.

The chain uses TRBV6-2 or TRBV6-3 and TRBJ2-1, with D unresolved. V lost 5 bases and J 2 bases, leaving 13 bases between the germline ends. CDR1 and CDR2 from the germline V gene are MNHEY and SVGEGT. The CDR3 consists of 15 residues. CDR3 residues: CASSPLGATYNEQFF. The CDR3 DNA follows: TGTGCCAGCAGTCCCCTAGGAGCGACCTACAATGAGCAGTTCTTC.

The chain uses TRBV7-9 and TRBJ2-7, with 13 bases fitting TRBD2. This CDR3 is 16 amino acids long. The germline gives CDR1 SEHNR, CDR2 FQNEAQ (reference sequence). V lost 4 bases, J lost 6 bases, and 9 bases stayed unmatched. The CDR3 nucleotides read TGTGCCAGCAGCTCGATCTGGACTAGCGGGAGTGGCGAGCAGTACTTC. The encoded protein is CASSSIWTSGSGEQYF.

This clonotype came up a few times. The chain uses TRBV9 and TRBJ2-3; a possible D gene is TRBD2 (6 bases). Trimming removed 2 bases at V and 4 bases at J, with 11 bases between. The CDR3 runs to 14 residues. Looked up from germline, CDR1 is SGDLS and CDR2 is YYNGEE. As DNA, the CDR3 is TGTGCCAGCAGCGTGGACTACAAGCCAGATACGCAGTATTTT. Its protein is CASSVDYKPDTQYF.

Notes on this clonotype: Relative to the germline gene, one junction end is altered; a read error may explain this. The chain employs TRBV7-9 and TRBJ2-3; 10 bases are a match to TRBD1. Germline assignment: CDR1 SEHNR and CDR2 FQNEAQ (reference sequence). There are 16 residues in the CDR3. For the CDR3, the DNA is TGTGCCAGCAGCTTGGTTTTGGGACAGGGGCTCCATACGCACTATTTT. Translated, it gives CASSLVLGQGLHTHYF.

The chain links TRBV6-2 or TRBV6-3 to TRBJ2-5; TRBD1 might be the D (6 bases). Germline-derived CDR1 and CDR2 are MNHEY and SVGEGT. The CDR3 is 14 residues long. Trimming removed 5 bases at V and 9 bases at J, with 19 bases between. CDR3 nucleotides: TGTGCCAGCAGTACCCCCAGGGGCGAAGGGGCCCAGTACTTC. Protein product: CASSTPRGEGAQYF.

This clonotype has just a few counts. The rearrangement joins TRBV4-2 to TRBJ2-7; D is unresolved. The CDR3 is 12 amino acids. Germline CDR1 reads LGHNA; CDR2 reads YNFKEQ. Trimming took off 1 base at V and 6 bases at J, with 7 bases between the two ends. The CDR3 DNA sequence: TGTGCCAGCAGCCAAGCGGCGCGCGAGCAGTACTTC. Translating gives CASSQAAREQYF.

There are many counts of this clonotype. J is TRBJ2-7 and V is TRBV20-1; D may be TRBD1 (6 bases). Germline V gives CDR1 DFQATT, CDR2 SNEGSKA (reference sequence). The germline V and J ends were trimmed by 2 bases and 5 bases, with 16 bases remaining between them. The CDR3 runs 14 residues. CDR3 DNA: TGCAGTGCTAGACCCCACAGGGAAACCCACGAGCAGTACTTC. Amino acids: CSARPHRETHEQYF.

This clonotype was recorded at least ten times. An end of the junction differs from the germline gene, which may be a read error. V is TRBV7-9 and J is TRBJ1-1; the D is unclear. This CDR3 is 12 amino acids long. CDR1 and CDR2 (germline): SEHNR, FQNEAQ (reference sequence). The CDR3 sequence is CASSLGPTEAFF. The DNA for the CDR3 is TGCGCCAGCAGCTTAGGTCCTACGGAAGCTTTCTTT.

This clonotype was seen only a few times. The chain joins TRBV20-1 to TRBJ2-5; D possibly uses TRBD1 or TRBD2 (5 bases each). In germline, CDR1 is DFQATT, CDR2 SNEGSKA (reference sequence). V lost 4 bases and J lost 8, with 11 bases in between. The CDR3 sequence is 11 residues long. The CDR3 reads CSATGTATQYF. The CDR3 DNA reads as TGCAGTGCTACCGGGACCGCAACCCAGTACTTC.

In DNA, the CDR3 is TGTGCCAGCAGCAAACAGAAGGCTTTCTTT. Its translation is CASSKQKAFF. The chain joins TRBV21-1 to TRBJ1-1. TRBV21-1 represents a pseudogene. CDR3 length: 10 residues.

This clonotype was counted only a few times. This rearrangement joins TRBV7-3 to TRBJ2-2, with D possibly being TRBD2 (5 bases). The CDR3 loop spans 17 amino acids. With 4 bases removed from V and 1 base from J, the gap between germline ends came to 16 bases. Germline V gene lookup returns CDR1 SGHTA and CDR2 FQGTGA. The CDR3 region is CASSSPLHGKNTGELFF. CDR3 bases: TGTGCCAGCAGCTCGCCTCTGCACGGGAAGAACACCGGGGAGCTGTTTTTT.

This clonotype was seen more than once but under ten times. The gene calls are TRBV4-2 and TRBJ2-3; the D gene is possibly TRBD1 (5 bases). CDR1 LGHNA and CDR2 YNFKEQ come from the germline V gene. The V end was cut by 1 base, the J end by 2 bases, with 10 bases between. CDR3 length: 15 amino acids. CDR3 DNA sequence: TGTGCCAGCAGCCAAGGTTCAGGGAACACAGATACGCAGTATTTT. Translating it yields CASSQGSGNTDTQYF.

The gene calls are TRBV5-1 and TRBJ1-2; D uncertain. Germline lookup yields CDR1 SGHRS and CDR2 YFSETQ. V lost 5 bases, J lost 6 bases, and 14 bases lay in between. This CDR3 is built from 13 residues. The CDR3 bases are TGCGCCAGCAGTTCCCGCCCGGGAGATGGCTACACCTTC. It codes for CASSSRPGDGYTF.

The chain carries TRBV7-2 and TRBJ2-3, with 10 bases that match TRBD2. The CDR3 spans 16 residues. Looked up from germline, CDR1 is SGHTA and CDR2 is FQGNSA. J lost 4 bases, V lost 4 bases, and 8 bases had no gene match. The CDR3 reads CASSSWGTSVPDTQYF. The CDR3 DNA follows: TGTGCCAGCAGCTCATGGGGGACTAGCGTCCCAGATACGCAGTATTTT.

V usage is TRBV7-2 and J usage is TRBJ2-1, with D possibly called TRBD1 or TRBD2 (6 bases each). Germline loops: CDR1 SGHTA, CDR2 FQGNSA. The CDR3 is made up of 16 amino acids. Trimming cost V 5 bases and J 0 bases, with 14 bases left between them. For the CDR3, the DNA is TGTGCCAGCAGCCGTACCAGGGGACTCTCCTACAATGAGCAGTTCTTC. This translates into CASSRTRGLSYNEQFF.

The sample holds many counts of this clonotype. The CDR3 nucleotides read TGCAGTGCTAGAGTTCAAACCTCAGGGGCCATCGGCTACACCTTC. This sequence encodes CSARVQTSGAIGYTF. The rearrangement joins TRBV20-1 to TRBJ1-2; weak D call: TRBD1 (6 bases). CDR1 is DFQATT, CDR2 SNEGSKA, per germline (reference sequence). This CDR3 has 15 amino acids. The V and J ends lost 1 base and 8 bases respectively, with 20 bases between them.

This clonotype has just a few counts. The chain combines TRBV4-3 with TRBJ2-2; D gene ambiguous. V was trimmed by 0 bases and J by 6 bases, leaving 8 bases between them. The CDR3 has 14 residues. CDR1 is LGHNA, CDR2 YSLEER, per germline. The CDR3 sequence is CASSQEELSGELFF. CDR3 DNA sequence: TGCGCCAGCAGCCAAGAAGAGCTTTCCGGGGAGCTGTTTTTT.

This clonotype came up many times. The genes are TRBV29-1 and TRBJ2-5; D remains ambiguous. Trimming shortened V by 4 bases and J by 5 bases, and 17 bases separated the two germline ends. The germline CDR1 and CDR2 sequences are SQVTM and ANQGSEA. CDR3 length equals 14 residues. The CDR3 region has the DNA TGCAGCGTTGGTTACGTAAGAGACGGGGAGACCCAGTACTTC. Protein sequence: CSVGYVRDGETQYF.

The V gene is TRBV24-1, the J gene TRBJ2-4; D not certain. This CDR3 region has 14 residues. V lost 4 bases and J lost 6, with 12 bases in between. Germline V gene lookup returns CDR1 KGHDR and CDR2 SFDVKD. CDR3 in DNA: TGTGCCACCAGTGACTCCCCGCCCGGAAACATTCAGTACTTC. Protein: CATSDSPPGNIQYF.

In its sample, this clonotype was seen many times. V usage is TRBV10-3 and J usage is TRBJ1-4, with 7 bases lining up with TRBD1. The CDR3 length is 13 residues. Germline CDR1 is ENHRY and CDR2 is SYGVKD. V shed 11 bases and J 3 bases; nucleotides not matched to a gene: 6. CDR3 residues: CASRGSANEKLFF. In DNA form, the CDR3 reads TGTGCCTCCAGGGGGTCCGCTAATGAAAAACTGTTTTTT.

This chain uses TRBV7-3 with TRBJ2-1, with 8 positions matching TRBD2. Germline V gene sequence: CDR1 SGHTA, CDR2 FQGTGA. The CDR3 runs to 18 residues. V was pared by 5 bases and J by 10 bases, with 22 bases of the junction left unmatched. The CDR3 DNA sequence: TGTGCCAGCAGCCCAGGTTGGGTTGGGTCGGGAGGGATATCGGAGCAGTTCTTC. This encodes CASSPGWVGSGGISEQFF.

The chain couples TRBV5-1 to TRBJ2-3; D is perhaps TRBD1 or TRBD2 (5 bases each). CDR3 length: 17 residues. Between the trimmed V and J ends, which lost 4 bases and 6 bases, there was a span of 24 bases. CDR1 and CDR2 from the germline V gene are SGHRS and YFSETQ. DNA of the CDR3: TGCGCCAGCAGCGGAACACCGGGACGGTCCCGAGGCGATACGCAGTATTTT. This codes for CASSGTPGRSRGDTQYF.

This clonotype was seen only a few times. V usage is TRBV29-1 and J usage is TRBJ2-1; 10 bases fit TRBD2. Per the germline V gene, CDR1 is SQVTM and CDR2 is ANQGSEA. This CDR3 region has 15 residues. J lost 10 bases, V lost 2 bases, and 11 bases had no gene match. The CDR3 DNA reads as TGCAGCGTTGAACCGAGCGGGGGGGCCTACTCCGAGCAGTTCTTC. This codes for CSVEPSGGAYSEQFF.

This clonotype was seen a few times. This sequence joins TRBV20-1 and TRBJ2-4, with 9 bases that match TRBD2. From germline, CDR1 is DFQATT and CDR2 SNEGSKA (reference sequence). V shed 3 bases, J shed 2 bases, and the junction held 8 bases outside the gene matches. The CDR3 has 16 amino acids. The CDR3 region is CSAREGLAGTKNIQYF. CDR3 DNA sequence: TGCAGTGCTAGGGAGGGGCTAGCGGGAACCAAAAACATTCAGTACTTC.

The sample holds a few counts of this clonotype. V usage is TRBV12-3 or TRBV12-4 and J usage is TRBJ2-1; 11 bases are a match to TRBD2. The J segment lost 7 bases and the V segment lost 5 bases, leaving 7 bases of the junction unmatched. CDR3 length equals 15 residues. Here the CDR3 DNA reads TGTGCCAGCAGTAGAACTAGCGGGAGACGGAATGAGCAGTTCTTC. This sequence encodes CASSRTSGRRNEQFF.

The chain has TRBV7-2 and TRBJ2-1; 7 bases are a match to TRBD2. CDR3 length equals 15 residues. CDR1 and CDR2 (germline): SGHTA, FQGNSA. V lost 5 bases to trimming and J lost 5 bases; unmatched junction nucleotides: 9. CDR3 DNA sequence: TGTGCCAGCAGCCCAAGCAGGACTAGAAACAATGAGCAGTTCTTC. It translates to CASSPSRTRNNEQFF.

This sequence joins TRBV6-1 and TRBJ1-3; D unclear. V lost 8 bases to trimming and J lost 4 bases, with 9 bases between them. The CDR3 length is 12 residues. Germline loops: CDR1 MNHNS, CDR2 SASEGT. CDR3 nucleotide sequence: TGTGCCAGCCAGCGTGTCGGAAACACCATATATTTT. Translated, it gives CASQRVGNTIYF.

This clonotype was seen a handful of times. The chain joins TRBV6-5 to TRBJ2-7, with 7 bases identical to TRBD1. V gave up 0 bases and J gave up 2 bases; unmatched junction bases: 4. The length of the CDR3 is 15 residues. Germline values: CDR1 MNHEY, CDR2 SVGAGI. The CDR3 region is CASSYSGQSTYEQYF. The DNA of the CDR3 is TGTGCCAGCAGTTACTCGGGACAGTCTACCTACGAGCAGTACTTC.